The subject of this entry is one T cell receptor beta chain. Its specificity is unknown. The junction had 2 bases not matched to a gene; V was cut back by 0 bases and J by 6 bases. Germline V gene lookup returns CDR1 KGHSH and CDR2 LQKENI. CDR3 length: 15 amino acids. Unrecorded immune exposure was likely among donors, who were nominally healthy when sampled. This specimen belongs to a study of cytomegalovirus exposure and HLA in healthy donors. Study-level points and caveats: The majority of TCR sequences were rare, yet some public TCRs appeared in many donors.

The PCR had 60 Vbeta and 13 Jbeta primers. Per the authors' pipeline: Later, an analysis found about 77 million unique TCR beta chains, and roughly 10 million of these were shared. Profiling relied on immunoSEQ multiplex PCR, and the TCRdb table lists in-frame clones only, not all of them. V, J and clone size were drawn from that table, and D and trimming were deduced from the DNA. The sample yields roughly 100,000 clones, 60% to 80% seen once. This chain uses TRBV18 with TRBJ1-5, with 10 positions matching TRBD1. The sequence came from a man aged 50 to 60 in good health and CMV-seropositive. Sequenced sample: PBMCs. The CDR3 nucleotides are TGTGCCAGCTCACCACCCGGACAGGGGGGTCAGCCCCAGCATTTT. Translated, it gives CASSPPGQGGQPQHF.